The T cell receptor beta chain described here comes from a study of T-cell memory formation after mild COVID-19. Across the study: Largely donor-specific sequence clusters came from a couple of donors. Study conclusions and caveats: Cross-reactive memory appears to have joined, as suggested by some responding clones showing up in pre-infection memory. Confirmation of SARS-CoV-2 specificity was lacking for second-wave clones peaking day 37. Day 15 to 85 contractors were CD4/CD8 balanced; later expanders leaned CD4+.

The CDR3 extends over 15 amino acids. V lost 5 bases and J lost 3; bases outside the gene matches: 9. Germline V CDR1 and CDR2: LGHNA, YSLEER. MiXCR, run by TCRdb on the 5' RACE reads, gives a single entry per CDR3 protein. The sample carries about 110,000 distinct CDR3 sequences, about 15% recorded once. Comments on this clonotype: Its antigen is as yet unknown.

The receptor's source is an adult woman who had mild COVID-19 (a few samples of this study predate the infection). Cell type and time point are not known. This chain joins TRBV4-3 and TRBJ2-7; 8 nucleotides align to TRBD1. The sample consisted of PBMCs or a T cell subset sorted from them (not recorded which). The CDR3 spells CASSIRQGPGYEQYF. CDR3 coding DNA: TGCGCCAGCAGCATCCGACAGGGGCCAGGCTACGAGCAGTACTTC.